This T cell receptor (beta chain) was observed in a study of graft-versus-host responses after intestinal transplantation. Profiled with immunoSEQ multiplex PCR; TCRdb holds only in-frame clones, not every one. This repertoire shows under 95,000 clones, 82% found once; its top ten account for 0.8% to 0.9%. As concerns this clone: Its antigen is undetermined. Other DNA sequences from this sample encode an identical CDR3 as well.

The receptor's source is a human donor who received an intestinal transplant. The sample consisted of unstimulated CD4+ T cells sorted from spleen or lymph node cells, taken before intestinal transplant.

CDR3 in amino acids: CASSTRRSYEQYF. The CDR3 DNA reads as TGTGCCAGCAGCACTAGGAGAAGTTACGAGCAGTACTTC. V gene TRBV13 combines with J gene TRBJ2-7, with D possibly being TRBD2 (5 bases). The CDR3 spans 13 residues. V was cut by 5 bases and J by 4 bases, with 12 bases left in between. Germline CDR1 is PRHDT and CDR2 is FYEKMQ (reference sequence). The full variable domain, with the rest looked up from reference TRBV13 and TRBJ2-7, is AAGVIQSPRHLIKEKRETATLKCYPIPRHDTVYWYQQGPGQDPQFLISFYEKMQSDKGSIPDRFSAQQFSDYHSELNMSSLELGDSALYFCASSTRRSYEQYFGPGTRLTVT.